This note documents a single T cell receptor (beta chain) sequence. Antigen unknown. The data originate from a study of PD-1 blockade in classical Hodgkin lymphoma. Study-wide results and limits: Causes of the repertoire differences remain undefined, possibly disease activity or prior therapy. Complete responders entered with baseline diversity on par with newly diagnosed patients, the results showed. Relative to healthy donors, newly diagnosed patients reportedly had lower baseline TCR diversity, which was reported as lower still in relapsed/refractory patients.

Time point defined: cycle 4 day 1 (C4D1), after about 6 weeks of nivolumab. Every patient was affected by relapse after autologous stem cell transplantation, while exposure to brentuximab vedotin was not uniform. Trimming took 3 bases from V and 1 from J, leaving 12 bases between them. This CDR3 spans 15 amino acids. Germline V gene sequence: CDR1 LNHDA, CDR2 SQIVND (reference sequence). Profiled with immunoSEQ multiplex PCR; TCRdb holds only in-frame clones, not every one. Seen here are some 96,000 clones, more than 85% observed once, and the top ten hold about 2%. This TCR derives from a human donor with classical Hodgkin lymphoma. The chain carries TRBV19 and TRBJ1-1, with D unresolved. This sample comprised peripheral blood mononuclear cells (PBMCs), obtained before the fourth cycle of nivolumab. CDR3 protein: CASSIFGQKNTEAFF. The CDR3 DNA reads as TGTGCCAGTAGTATCTTTGGCCAGAAGAACACTGAAGCTTTCTTT.